This T cell receptor (beta chain) was documented in a study of neurological immune-mediated disorders. Regarding the study as a whole: Sharing of CDR3 amino acid sequences among expanded clones across subjects was absent, suggesting private repertoires in all groups.

MiXCR, applied by TCRdb to the 5' RACE reads, yields one record per CDR3 protein. The sample includes about 59,000 distinct CDR3 sequences, around 24% of them seen just once. This clonotype appeared many times. Antigen unknown. Noted time point: technical triplicate 2. This clonotype was obtained from a man in his sixties with HTLV-1-associated myelopathy (HAM/TSP). Sequenced material: PBMCs.

This CDR3 is CASSSLEWSSNEQFF. In DNA, the CDR3 is TGTGCCAGCAGCTCACTAGAGTGGAGCTCCAATGAGCAGTTCTTC. The rearrangement uses TRBV7-2 and TRBJ2-1; D possibly corresponds to TRBD2 (5 bases). Trimming took off 4 bases at V and 6 bases at J, with 16 bases between the two ends. Germline CDR1 SGHTA, CDR2 FQGNSA. The CDR3 consists of 15 residues.